These 15 T cell receptor beta chains were all obtained from the same sample, sequenced in a study of CD8 T cells in Susac syndrome. With random hexamers, about 0.5 to 1 ug RNA was reverse transcribed. TCRdb reprocessed the immunoSEQ multiplex PCR reads with MiXCR, giving one entry per CDR3 protein. The profile shows some 180,000 distinct CDR3 sequences, about 95% of them singletons. The sample was CD4+ T cells from PBMCs. The receptors derive from a human donor in good health.

The chain uses TRBV24-1 and TRBJ1-5; D is undetermined. The germline V and J ends were trimmed by 2 bases and 3 bases, with 7 bases remaining between them. CDR1 and CDR2 (germline): KGHDR, SFDVKD. The CDR3 totals 14 residues. CDR3 loop: CATSDSGVNQPQHF. CDR3 in DNA: TGTGCCACCAGTGATTCGGGTGTCAATCAGCCCCAGCATTTT.

This rearrangement joins TRBV25-1 to TRBJ2-1, with D perhaps being TRBD1 or TRBD2 (5 bases each). Germline-derived CDR1 and CDR2 are MGHDK and SYGVNS. The CDR3 loop spans 16 amino acids. V gave up 6 bases and J gave up 5 bases, with 20 bases separating them. CDR3 sequence: CASSPTGLASNNEQFF. In DNA form, the CDR3 reads TGTGCCAGCAGCCCTACGGGGCTAGCTTCCAACAATGAGCAGTTCTTC.

The V call is TRBV9, the J call TRBJ1-1; TRBD1 is a possible D gene (5 bases). The CDR3 is 14 amino acids. Germline CDR1 and CDR2: SGDLS and YYNGEE. V gave up 2 bases and J gave up 5 bases, with 13 bases separating them. CDR3 sequence (DNA): TGTGCCAGCAGCGTTGAAGGGGCGACTACTGAAGCTTTCTTT. This gives the protein CASSVEGATTEAFF.

This rearrangement joins TRBV3-1 to TRBJ1-1; the D is unclear. The germline V gene has CDR1 LGHDT and CDR2 YNNKEL (reference sequence). This CDR3 spans 14 amino acids. Trimming took 5 bases from V and 1 from J, leaving 11 bases between them. The CDR3 DNA reads as TGTGCCAGCAGCGGTAGGACCCCGAACACTGAAGCTTTCTTT. As protein: CASSGRTPNTEAFF.

CDR3 region: CAWSKEISGGYEQYF. CDR3 DNA sequence: TGTGCCTGGAGTAAGGAGATCAGCGGGGGCTACGAGCAGTACTTC. The chain employs TRBV30 and TRBJ2-7; 8 bases fit TRBD2. CDR1 GTSNPN and CDR2 SVGIG come from the germline V gene (reference sequence). This CDR3 region has 15 residues. The V segment lost 2 bases and the J segment 3 bases; nucleotides outside the gene matches: 9.

The CDR3 DNA follows: TGCAGTGCTAGTAGCGACATTACCCGATACGAGCAGTACTTC. It translates to CSASSDITRYEQYF. V gene TRBV20-1 combines with J gene TRBJ2-7; D is perhaps TRBD2 (5 bases). From germline, CDR1 is DFQATT and CDR2 SNEGSKA (reference sequence). The CDR3 runs 14 residues. V lost 3 bases and J 4 bases, leaving 16 bases between the germline ends.

The V and J genes are TRBV6-2 or TRBV6-3 and TRBJ2-6; no reliable D call. The V end lost 2 bases, the J end lost 0 bases, and 8 bases lay between the germline ends. The CDR3 consists of 16 residues. The germline V gene encodes CDR1 MNHEY and CDR2 SVGEGT. The CDR3 protein is CASSYGRNSGANVLTF. The DNA of the CDR3 is TGTGCCAGCAGTTACGGACGGAACTCTGGGGCCAACGTCCTGACTTTC.

In this sample, this clonotype turned up once. The chain couples TRBV20-1 to TRBJ2-5, with TRBD1 matching over 7 bases. With 3 bases clipped from V and 0 bases from J, the junction kept 7 bases outside the gene matches. The CDR3 has 15 residues. CDR1 and CDR2 (germline): DFQATT, SNEGSKA (reference sequence). CDR3 in DNA: TGCAGTGCTAGGGCTTCGGGACAGTACCAAGAGACCCAGTACTTC. As protein: CSARASGQYQETQYF.

The DNA of the CDR3 is TGCAGTGCTTGGCCGGGACAGGGTTACGAGCAGTACTTC. Protein sequence: CSAWPGQGYEQYF. The rearrangement uses TRBV20-1 and TRBJ2-7; TRBD1 agrees at 9 bases. Per the germline V gene, CDR1 is DFQATT and CDR2 is SNEGSKA (reference sequence). The ends lost 5 bases at V and 4 bases at J; junction bases unmatched: 6. CDR3 length: 13 amino acids.

The chain employs TRBV12-3 or TRBV12-4 and TRBJ2-3; the D is unclear. The V end lost 1 base, the J end lost 2 bases, and 7 bases lay between the germline ends. This CDR3 comprises 14 residues. The CDR3 is CASSLGPATDTQYF. In DNA form, the CDR3 reads TGTGCCAGCAGTTTAGGCCCCGCCACAGATACGCAGTATTTT.

V usage is TRBV25-1 and J usage is TRBJ2-1; D uncertain. V shed 1 base and J shed 0 bases, with 10 bases lying between them. The germline V gene encodes CDR1 MGHDK and CDR2 SYGVNS. The CDR3 loop spans 16 amino acids. CDR3 bases: TGTGCCAGCAGTGAATCTTGGAGCGCCTCCTACAATGAGCAGTTCTTC. Amino acid sequence: CASSESWSASYNEQFF.

V usage is TRBV29-1 and J usage is TRBJ1-3; D remains ambiguous. Germline V gives CDR1 SQVTM, CDR2 ANQGSEA. This CDR3 comprises 12 residues. CDR3 in DNA: TGCAGTGCTAGCTTCTCTGGAAACACCATATATTTT. Its translation: CSASFSGNTIYF.

The chain joins TRBV28 to TRBJ2-7; 7 nucleotides agree with TRBD1. The CDR3 runs 12 residues. Germline values: CDR1 MDHEN, CDR2 SYDVKM. CDR3 sequence: CAAEGATYEQYF. The CDR3 coding sequence is TGTGCAGCAGAGGGGGCGACCTACGAGCAGTACTTC.

The V and J genes are TRBV20-1 and TRBJ1-1, with D unresolved. CDR3 length equals 14 residues. V was pared by 2 bases and J by 1 base, with 11 bases between. The germline CDR1 and CDR2 sequences are DFQATT and SNEGSKA (reference sequence). DNA of the CDR3: TGCAGTGCTAGACTGGACCAGAAGAACACTGAAGCTTTCTTT. Translated, it gives CSARLDQKNTEAFF.

This clonotype was detected once. The chain combines TRBV29-1 with TRBJ2-3, with D tentatively TRBD2 (6 bases). V was trimmed by 7 bases and J by 6 bases, leaving 14 bases between them. CDR3 length: 12 residues. The germline CDR1 and CDR2 sequences are SQVTM and ANQGSEA. The CDR3 nucleotides read TGCAGCGAGAGGGGAGGTTGGGATACGCAGTATTTT. It translates to CSERGGWDTQYF.